Shown below are 23 T cell receptor beta chains from a single sample sequenced in a study of immune characterization of retroperitoneal liposarcoma. One entry per CDR3 protein results from TCRdb running MiXCR on the PCR reads. The profile shows under 2,500 distinct CDR3 sequences, nearly 45% of them singletons. Material: tumor tissue. The receptors here all came from a male donor with retroperitoneal liposarcoma.

This chain links TRBV30 with TRBJ2-4; 7 bases match TRBD1. The CDR3 has 15 amino acids. The V and J ends lost 3 bases and 5 bases, in that order; junction bases with no gene match: 10. Germline V CDR1 and CDR2: GTSNPN, SVGIG (reference sequence). In nucleotides, the CDR3 is TGTGCCTGGAGCCTAATAACCGGGACAGAAAACATTCAGTACTTC. This translates into CAWSLITGTENIQYF.

The chain employs TRBV12-3 or TRBV12-4 and TRBJ1-2; D gene uncertain. This CDR3 is built from 13 residues. The germline V and J ends were trimmed by 1 base and 6 bases, with 9 bases remaining between them. The CDR3 region is CASSLVLRDGYTF. The CDR3 nucleotides are TGTGCCAGCAGTTTAGTACTGAGAGATGGCTACACCTTC.

A few counts support this clonotype. The chain recombines TRBV25-1 with TRBJ2-1; tentative D call: TRBD1 (6 bases). The J call may be in error: the DNA end matches TRBJ2-7 better. This CDR3 comprises 12 residues. The germline CDR1 and CDR2 sequences are MGHDK and SYGVNS. The CDR3 spells CASGDNPYEQYF. DNA for the CDR3: TGTGCCAGCGGGGACAATCCCTACGAGCAGTACTTC.

The chain couples TRBV7-6 to TRBJ1-1; a possible D gene is TRBD1 (5 bases). Germline CDR1 is SGHVS and CDR2 is FNYEAQ. This CDR3 is 13 amino acids long. Trimming left V 5 bases short and J 1 base short, with 8 bases between. The CDR3, as DNA: TGTGCCAGCAGCATTGACAGGAACACTGAAGCTTTCTTT. The encoded protein is CASSIDRNTEAFF.

V is TRBV6-6 and J is TRBJ2-5; 7 bases align to TRBD2. Germline lookup yields CDR1 MNHNY and CDR2 SVGAGI (reference sequence). V was pared by 8 bases and J by 7 bases, with 7 bases of the junction left unmatched. The CDR3 length is 12 residues. CDR3 nucleotide sequence: TGTGCCAGCGGTAGGCCGGGGGGGACCCAGTACTTC. This translates into CASGRPGGTQYF.

This clonotype came up once. This chain uses TRBV27 with TRBJ2-1; the D is unclear. CDR3 length: 14 amino acids. Germline CDR1 and CDR2: MNHEY and SMNVEV (reference sequence). Trimming took off 5 bases at V and 13 bases at J, with 21 bases between the two ends. CDR3 in amino acids: CASSHGWARETQFF. In nucleotides, the CDR3 is TGTGCCAGCAGTCACGGTTGGGCCAGAGAGACCCAGTTCTTC.

The table lists this clonotype with a few counts. The CDR3: CASSTDRARGSPLHF. CDR3 DNA sequence: TGTGCCAGCAGTACAGACAGGGCTCGGGGTTCACCCCTCCACTTT. The chain carries TRBV6-1 and TRBJ1-6; 7 nucleotides line up with TRBD1. The CDR3 is 15 residues long. Germline lookup yields CDR1 MNHNS and CDR2 SASEGT. Trimming at V came to 5 bases and at J to 9 bases, leaving 10 bases not matched to a gene.

The rearrangement joins TRBV6-1 to TRBJ1-1; D unclear. The V end lost 3 bases, the J end lost 3 bases, and 20 bases lay between the germline ends. This CDR3 comprises 17 residues. Per the germline V gene, CDR1 is MNHNS and CDR2 is SASEGT. The CDR3 is CASSDRVTLSGDTEAFF. Here the CDR3 DNA reads TGTGCCAGCAGTGATCGGGTGACCCTCTCCGGGGACACTGAAGCTTTCTTT.

This clonotype was seen only once. The V gene is TRBV6-5, the J gene TRBJ2-1; D remains unclear. This CDR3 has 13 amino acids. Germline lookup yields CDR1 MNHEY and CDR2 SVGAGI. Between the trimmed V and J ends, which lost 3 bases and 6 bases, there was a span of 9 bases. CDR3 bases: TGTGCCAGCAGTTATGGGTCGGCCAATGAGCAGTTCTTC. Its protein is CASSYGSANEQFF.

V is TRBV4-1 and J is TRBJ1-5, with D possibly matching TRBD1 (5 bases). V dropped 1 base and J dropped 3 bases, with 7 bases sitting between them. Germline V CDR1 and CDR2: MGHRA, YSYEKL. The CDR3 runs 14 residues. The CDR3: CASSQVTDNQPQHF. CDR3 in DNA: TGCGCCAGCAGCCAAGTGACAGACAATCAGCCCCAGCATTTT.

This clonotype is labeled as medium-sized (0.01 to 0.1%). The gene calls are TRBV3-1 and TRBJ2-1, with D maybe TRBD2 (5 bases). V was shortened by 4 bases and J by 8 bases, with 15 bases between the two germline ends. CDR3 length: 14 amino acids. Germline V gene sequence: CDR1 LGHDT, CDR2 YNNKEL (reference sequence). The CDR3 coding sequence is TGTGCCAGCAGCCCGCCGGGAAAGAGGGATGAGCAGTTCTTC. Amino acid sequence: CASSPPGKRDEQFF.

The chain recombines TRBV6-1 with TRBJ2-3, with D perhaps TRBD2 (6 bases). Germline CDR1 MNHNS, CDR2 SASEGT. The CDR3 loop spans 15 amino acids. V lost 1 base and J 7 bases, leaving 15 bases between the germline ends. The CDR3 DNA reads as TGTGCCAGCAGTGAAGGGGAACCAGCGGGTAATACGCAGTATTTT. Encoded protein: CASSEGEPAGNTQYF.

By its share, this clonotype is medium-sized. The V and J genes are TRBV6-1 and TRBJ2-1; TRBD2 agrees at 10 bases. The end of the DNA aligns better with TRBJ2-7, so the J call may be wrong. Looked up from germline, CDR1 is MNHNS and CDR2 is SASEGT. This CDR3 contains 14 residues. The chain's CDR3 is CASSESLAGDEQYF. The CDR3 DNA follows: TGTGCCAGCAGTGAAAGCCTAGCGGGAGACGAGCAGTACTTC.

Only a few counts were recorded for this clonotype. The germline gene is not matched at one end of the junction; a read error may be the cause. The rearrangement links TRBV6-6 to TRBJ2-1, with 7 nucleotides matching TRBD2. Germline V gene sequence: CDR1 MNHNY, CDR2 SVGAGI (reference sequence). This CDR3 is built from 12 residues. CDR3 coding DNA: TGTGCCAGCAGTTACTCACGGACTAGAGAGTACTTC. Protein: CASSYSRTREYF.

About this clonotype itself: A much larger clonotype is one base distant, so this may be a read error. The chain carries TRBV7-3 and TRBJ2-1; D might be TRBD2 (5 bases). The CDR3 loop spans 15 amino acids. The V end was cut by 8 bases, the J end by 3 bases, with 17 bases between. Germline-derived CDR1 and CDR2 are SGHTA and FQGTGA. The CDR3 is CASRPSPDYYNEQFF. The DNA of the CDR3 is TGTGCCAGCCGCCCAAGTCCCGACTACTACAATGAGCAGTTCTTC.

In this sample, this clonotype is large (0.1 to 1%). The chain has TRBV6-1 and TRBJ2-1, with 11 bases fitting TRBD2. This CDR3 contains 16 residues. V lost 8 bases and J lost 5; bases outside the gene matches: 11. Germline CDR1 MNHNS, CDR2 SASEGT. In DNA, the CDR3 is TGTGCCAGCGCCAAACCGGGACTAGCGGTAAACAATGAGCAGTTCTTC. Amino acid sequence: CASAKPGLAVNNEQFF.

The chain couples TRBV4-1 to TRBJ1-1; D remains unclear. CDR1 is MGHRA and CDR2 is YSYEKL in the germline V gene. This CDR3 region has 14 residues. V was clipped by 3 bases and J by 2 bases, with 10 bases between them. This chain's CDR3 is CASSHPVINTEAFF. The CDR3 nucleotides are TGCGCCAGCAGCCACCCAGTCATAAACACTGAAGCTTTCTTT.

This clonotype was observed a handful of times. V is TRBV6-1 and J is TRBJ2-5; D could derive from TRBD1 or TRBD2 (5 bases each). The J call may be faulty, since TRBJ2-1 better matches the DNA end. Germline CDR1 is MNHNS and CDR2 is SASEGT. The CDR3 sequence is 15 residues long. The chain's CDR3 is CASSYVGALRNEQFF. The CDR3 DNA reads TGTGCCAGCAGTTACGTCGGGGCCCTTCGCAATGAGCAGTTCTTC.

The chain recombines TRBV7-2 with TRBJ2-2; D is possibly TRBD2 (6 bases). Germline values: CDR1 SGHTA, CDR2 FQGNSA. CDR3 size: 14 residues. Trimming removed 5 bases from V and 7 bases from J, with 14 bases in between. The CDR3 here is CASSPRTGGGELFF. In nucleotides, the CDR3 is TGTGCCAGCAGCCCACGAACCGGGGGCGGGGAGCTGTTTTTT.

V and J are TRBV11-2 and TRBJ2-5; D possibly corresponds to TRBD1 (5 bases). The CDR3 totals 14 residues. CDR1 and CDR2 from the germline V gene are SGHAT and FQNNGV. Trimming removed 5 bases at V and 11 bases at J, with 21 bases between. The CDR3 coding sequence is TGTGCCAGCAGCACGCAAAGGACACGGAAAGGACAGTACTTC. Translated, it gives CASSTQRTRKGQYF. Filled out from reference TRBV11-2 and TRBJ2-5, the complete variable domain reads EAGVAQSPRYKIIEKRQSVAFWCNPISGHATLYWYQQILGQGPKLLIQFQNNGVVDDSQLPKDRFSAERLKGVDSTLKIQPAKLEDSAVYLCASSTQRTRKGQYFGPGTRLLVL.

The rearrangement uses TRBV7-2 and TRBJ1-3; D uncertain. The CDR3 length is 14 residues. V dropped 0 bases and J dropped 4 bases, with 7 bases sitting between them. Per the germline V gene, CDR1 is SGHTA and CDR2 is FQGNSA. The CDR3 sequence: CASSLASLGNTIYF. The CDR3 bases are TGTGCCAGCAGCTTAGCGTCGTTGGGAAACACCATATATTTT. Filled out from reference TRBV7-2 and TRBJ1-3, the complete variable domain reads GAGVSQSPSNKVTEKGKDVELRCDPISGHTALYWYRQSLGQGLEFLIYFQGNSAPDKSGLPSDRFSAERTGGSVSTLTIQRTQQEDSAVYLCASSLASLGNTIYFGEGSWLTVV.

By its share, this clonotype is medium-sized. The chain uses TRBV6-1 and TRBJ2-1; TRBD1 might be the D (7 bases). The end of the DNA aligns better with TRBJ2-7, so the J call may be wrong. This CDR3 is built from 18 residues. CDR1 and CDR2 from the germline V gene are MNHNS and SASEGT. The CDR3 DNA follows: TGTGCCAGCAGTCAGTCTGGACAGGCCTTGGGGAGGAGGTACGAGCAGTACTTC. Amino acids: CASSQSGQALGRRYEQYF.

This chain links TRBV6-1 with TRBJ2-1, with 10 bases matching TRBD1. The tail of the sequence fits TRBJ2-7 better, so the J call may be wrong. The CDR3 loop spans 15 amino acids. The germline V gene encodes CDR1 MNHNS and CDR2 SASEGT. CDR3 in amino acids: CASSSRGTGVYEQYF. In DNA form, the CDR3 reads TGTGCCAGCAGCTCTCGGGGGACAGGGGTCTACGAGCAGTACTTC.